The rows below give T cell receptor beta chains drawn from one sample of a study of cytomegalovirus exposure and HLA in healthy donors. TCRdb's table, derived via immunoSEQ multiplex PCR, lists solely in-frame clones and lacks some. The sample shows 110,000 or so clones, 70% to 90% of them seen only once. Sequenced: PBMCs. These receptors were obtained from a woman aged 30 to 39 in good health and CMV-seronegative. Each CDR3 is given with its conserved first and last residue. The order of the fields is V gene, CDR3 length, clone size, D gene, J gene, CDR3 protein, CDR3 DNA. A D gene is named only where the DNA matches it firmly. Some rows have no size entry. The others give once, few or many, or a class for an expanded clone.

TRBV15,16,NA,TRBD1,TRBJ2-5,CATSRFSRTGLETQYF,TGTGCCACCAGCAGATTCTCGAGGACAGGGTTGGAGACCCAGTACTTC
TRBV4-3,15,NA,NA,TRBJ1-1,CASSQELGANTEAFF,TGCGCCAGCAGCCAAGAACTGGGGGCTAACACTGAAGCTTTCTTT
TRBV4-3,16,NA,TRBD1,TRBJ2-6,CASSQGTGTGANVLTF,TGCGCCAGCAGCCAGGGGACAGGGACTGGGGCCAACGTCCTGACTTTC
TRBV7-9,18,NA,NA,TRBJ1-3,CASSLALTYPYSGNTIYF,TGTGCCAGCAGCTTAGCGTTGACATACCCCTACTCTGGAAACACCATATATTTT
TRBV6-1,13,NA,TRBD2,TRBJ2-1,CALRPGGRNEQFF,TGTGCCCTCCGGCCGGGGGGGCGAAATGAGCAGTTCTTC
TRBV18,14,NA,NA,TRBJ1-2,CASSPRDTKFGYTF,TGTGCCAGCTCACCCCGGGACACCAAATTTGGCTACACCTTC
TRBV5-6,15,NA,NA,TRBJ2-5,CASSLIQAGQETQYF,TGTGCCAGCAGCTTGATCCAAGCGGGCCAAGAGACCCAGTACTTC
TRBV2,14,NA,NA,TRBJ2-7,CASRTGGTGYEQYF,TGTGCCAGCAGGACCGGTGGAACAGGGTACGAGCAGTACTTC
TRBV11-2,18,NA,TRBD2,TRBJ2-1,CASSPRPSGGTDGNEQFF,TGTGCCAGCAGCCCCCGGCCTAGCGGGGGCACCGATGGGAATGAGCAGTTCTTC
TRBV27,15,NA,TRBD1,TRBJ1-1,CASSGGTGANTEAFF,TGTGCCAGCAGTGGCGGGACAGGGGCGAACACTGAAGCTTTCTTT
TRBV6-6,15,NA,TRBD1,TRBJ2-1,CASSSRKGAYNEQFF,TGTGCCAGCAGTTCTCGCAAGGGGGCTTACAATGAGCAGTTCTTC
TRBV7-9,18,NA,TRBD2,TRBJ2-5,CASSSRLAGGKYQETQYF,TGTGCCAGCAGCTCCAGACTAGCGGGGGGCAAGTACCAAGAGACCCAGTACTTC
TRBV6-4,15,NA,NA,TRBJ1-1,CASTRLRQGNTEAFF,TGTGCCAGCACCCGCCTTAGGCAGGGCAACACTGAAGCTTTCTTT
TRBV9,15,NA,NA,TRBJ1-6,CASSVVEGSDSPLHF,TGTGCCAGCAGCGTAGTGGAGGGCTCGGATTCACCCCTCCACTTT
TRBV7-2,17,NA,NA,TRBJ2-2,CASSLAWGVTNTGELFF,TGTGCCAGCAGCTTAGCGTGGGGGGTAACGAACACCGGGGAGCTGTTTTTT
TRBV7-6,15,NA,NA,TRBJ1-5,CASSRGGRSNQPQHF,TGTGCCAGCAGCCGAGGAGGGCGAAGCAATCAGCCCCAGCATTTT
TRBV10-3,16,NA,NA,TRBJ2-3,CAISESRSVDPDTQYF,TGTGCCATCAGTGAGTCGAGGTCAGTTGATCCGGATACGCAGTATTTT
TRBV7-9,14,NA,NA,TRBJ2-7,CASRKQGLAYEQYF,TGTGCCAGCAGGAAACAGGGATTAGCCTACGAGCAGTACTTC
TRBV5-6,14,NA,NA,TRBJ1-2,CASSLQRDNYGYTF,TGTGCCAGCAGCTTACAGCGGGATAACTATGGCTACACCTTC
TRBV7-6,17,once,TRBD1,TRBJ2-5,CASSLGSGTGTLKTQYF,TGTGCCAGCAGCTTAGGCAGTGGGACAGGGACTTTAAAGACCCAGTACTTC
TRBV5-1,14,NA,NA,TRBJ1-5,CASSPQGSSQPQHF,TGCGCCAGCAGCCCACAGGGTTCGAGCCAGCCCCAGCATTTT
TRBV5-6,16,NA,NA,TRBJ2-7,CASSSVWGSGNYEQYF,TGTGCCAGCAGCTCCGTCTGGGGTTCGGGGAACTACGAGCAGTACTTC
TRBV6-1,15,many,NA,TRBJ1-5,CASSLLYPPNQPQHF,TGTGCCAGCAGCCTACTTTATCCCCCAAATCAGCCCCAGCATTTT
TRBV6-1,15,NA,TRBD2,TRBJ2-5,CASSGLAGAQETQYF,TGTGCCAGCAGTGGTCTAGCGGGGGCCCAAGAGACCCAGTACTTC
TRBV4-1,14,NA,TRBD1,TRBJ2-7,CASSSPGTGYGQYF,TGCGCCAGCAGCTCCCCCGGGACAGGGTATGGGCAGTACTTC
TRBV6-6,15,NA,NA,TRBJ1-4,CASSKLISTNEKLFF,TGTGCCAGCAGCAAACTGATCTCAACTAATGAAAAACTGTTTTTT
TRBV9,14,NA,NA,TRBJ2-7,CASSVAHRDREQYF,TGTGCCAGCAGCGTAGCCCACAGGGACCGGGAGCAGTACTTC
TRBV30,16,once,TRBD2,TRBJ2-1,CAWSPTSGGDYNEQFF,TGTGCCTGGAGCCCGACTAGCGGGGGGGACTACAATGAGCAGTTCTTC
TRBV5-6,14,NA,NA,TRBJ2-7,CASSFDRSMGEQYF,TGTGCCAGCAGCTTCGACAGGAGCATGGGCGAGCAGTACTTC
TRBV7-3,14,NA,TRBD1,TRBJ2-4,CASITGELLDIQYF,TGTGCCAGCATTACAGGGGAGTTGTTGGACATTCAGTACTTC
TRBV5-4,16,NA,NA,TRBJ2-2,CASSLGQVINTGELFF,TGTGCCAGCAGCTTGGGACAGGTGATTAACACCGGGGAGCTGTTTTTT
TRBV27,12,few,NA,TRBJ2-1,CASSLGGNEQFF,TGTGCCAGCAGTTTGGGAGGAAATGAGCAGTTCTTC
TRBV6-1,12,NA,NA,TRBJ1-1,CASSEFREGAFF,TGTGCCAGCAGTGAATTTAGGGAGGGAGCTTTCTTT
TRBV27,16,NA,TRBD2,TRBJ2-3,CASRNSGGAKTDTQYF,TGTGCCAGCAGGAATAGCGGGGGGGCCAAAACAGATACGCAGTATTTT
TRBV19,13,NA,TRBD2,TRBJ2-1,CASRTAGGHEQFF,TGTGCCAGTAGAACAGCGGGGGGACATGAGCAGTTCTTC
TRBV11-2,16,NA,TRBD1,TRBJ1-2,CASSTPGTGATYGYTF,TGTGCCAGCAGCACGCCCGGGACAGGGGCGACCTATGGCTACACCTTC
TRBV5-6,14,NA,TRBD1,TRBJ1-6,CASSLDRGGSPLHF,TGTGCCAGCAGCCTAGACAGGGGGGGTTCACCCCTCCACTTT
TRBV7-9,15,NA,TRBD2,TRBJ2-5,CASSFPSGGAETQYF,TGTGCCAGCAGCTTCCCTAGCGGGGGGGCAGAGACCCAGTACTTC
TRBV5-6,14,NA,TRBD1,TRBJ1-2,CASSAQGVNYGYTF,TGTGCCAGCAGCGCTCAGGGGGTTAACTATGGCTACACCTTC